These 3 T cell receptor beta chains were sequenced from one sample in a study of blood T cell repertoires in COVID-19. The data were produced by immunoSEQ multiplex PCR, yet TCRdb's version contains in-frame clones alone and is incomplete. The sample has over 200,000 clones, around 90% seen once. Sequenced sample: peripheral blood. The origin of the receptors is a human donor in a cohort sampled during active COVID-19.

The chain links TRBV7-7 to TRBJ2-3; a possible D gene is TRBD1 (6 bases). Germline V gene sequence: CDR1 SSHAT, CDR2 FNYEAQ (reference sequence). Trimming removed 5 bases from V and 1 base from J, with 13 bases in between. The length of the CDR3 is 15 residues. The CDR3 loop reads CASSLGTSRTDTQYF. CDR3 DNA sequence: TGTGCCAGCAGCCTGGGGACATCTCGCACAGATACGCAGTATTTT.

The CDR3 nucleotides read TGTGCCAGCAGCCCTACCGCCTACGAGCAGTACTTC. Its translation is CASSPTAYEQYF. This chain links TRBV7-8 with TRBJ2-7, with D uncertain. Trimming cost V 5 bases and J 2 bases, with 7 bases left between them. Germline CDR1 reads SGHVS; CDR2 reads FQNEAQ. This CDR3 spans 12 amino acids.

The CDR3 here is CASSHREFNSGANVLTF. The CDR3 DNA is TGTGCCAGCAGCCATCGGGAGTTCAATTCTGGGGCCAACGTCCTGACTTTC. This chain connects TRBV3-1 (or the pseudogene TRBV3-2) to TRBJ2-6; D may be TRBD2 (6 bases). CDR3 length: 17 residues. V lost 3 bases and J 1 base, leaving 13 bases between the germline ends. Per the germline V gene, CDR1 is LGHDT and CDR2 is YNNKEL (reference sequence).